This TCR beta chain was captured in a study of CD4+ T cells in melanoma. General study results and limits: Reportedly, melanoma neoantigen-specific CD4+ T cells showed varied differentiation states. A reported correlation linked neoantigen-specific CD4+ T cells to CD8+, macrophage and B cell function.

Notes on this clone: The antigen is undetermined.

TCRdb's copy holds only in-frame clones and misses some; the assay was immunoSEQ multiplex PCR. This sample has over 100,000 clones, with about nine tenths found just once. Germline V gene data show CDR1 as SGHDN and CDR2 as FVKESK. V lost 4 bases, J lost 6 bases, and 17 bases lay in between. This CDR3 comprises 15 residues. The TCR comes from a human donor with melanoma. The sequenced material came from peripheral blood. The rearrangement joins TRBV14 to TRBJ2-3; D remains unclear. CDR3 nucleotide sequence: TGTGCCAGCAGCCTGTCTGGCGGCCTGAGGGATACGCAGTATTTT. As protein: CASSLSGGLRDTQYF.